The entry below describes one T cell receptor beta chain. Trimming cost V 1 base and J 5 bases, with 4 bases left between them. This CDR3 region has 12 residues. Per germline, CDR1 SGHDN and CDR2 FVKESK. As handled by the study authors: Amplified reference gene primers provided the basis for estimating nucleated cell counts. Profiled with immunoSEQ multiplex PCR; TCRdb holds only in-frame clones, not every one. That table supplies the V and J calls and clone size; D and trimming were determined from the DNA. The profile shows approximately 110,000 clones, about 85% of them singletons. This sample is drawn from a study of blood T cell repertoires in COVID-19. Study at large: Nucleic acid was either cDNA or gDNA, and it came from T cells, B-cell-depleted T cells, or PBMCs.

The sequenced sample was peripheral blood. This clonotype was obtained from a man between 35 and 55 years old with acute or convalescent COVID-19. The chain employs TRBV14 and TRBJ2-3; no clear D. The CDR3 region has the DNA TGTGCCAGCAGCCAAGGGCAAGATACGCAGTATTTT. It encodes CASSQGQDTQYF.